Listed here are 16 T cell receptor beta chains from one sample, sequenced in a study of metastatic and nonmetastatic thyroid tumors. TCRdb re-processed the PCR reads through MiXCR. The table lists approximately 41,000 clones, roughly 27% of them singletons. Before thyroid surgery, none of the patients had received any treatment. The sample comprised blood. The receptors here all came from a male donor with papillary thyroid cancer or a benign thyroid nodule (not recorded which). Some clones in this sample may be carry-over from other donors' samples.

This clone was seen repeatedly, ten times or more. The chain is built from TRBV18 and TRBJ2-2, with D maybe TRBD1 (6 bases). The germline V gene encodes CDR1 KGHSH and CDR2 LQKENI. CDR3 size: 16 residues. Between the trimmed V and J ends, which lost 1 base and 0 bases, there was a span of 9 bases. The DNA of the CDR3 is TGTGCCAGCTCACCACAGGGGGTACCGAACACCGGGGAGCTGTTTTTT. Translation gives CASSPQGVPNTGELFF. The complete variable domain, with remaining parts taken from reference TRBV18 and TRBJ2-2, reads NAGVMQNPRHLVRRRGQEARLRCSPMKGHSHVYWYRQLPEEGLKFMVYLQKENIIDESGMPKERFSAEFPKEGPSILRIQQVVRGDSAAYFCASSPQGVPNTGELFFGEGSRLTVL.

This clone was seen only a few times. The same CDR3 is also encoded by other DNA sequences in this sample. The rearrangement uses TRBV28 and TRBJ2-2; D gene unclear. The CDR3 covers 16 residues. The V gene's germline CDR1 is MDHEN and CDR2 SYDVKM. V lost 4 bases and J lost 1, with 13 bases in between. The CDR3 DNA reads TGTGCCAGCAGTTCAGTCGTAGAGAAGAACACCGGGGAGCTGTTTTTT. Its protein product is CASSSVVEKNTGELFF.

This clone turned up a few times. This chain links TRBV6-1 with TRBJ1-5; perhaps TRBD1 as D (6 bases). The germline V gene encodes CDR1 MNHNS and CDR2 SASEGT. Trimming pared 1 base from V and 5 bases from J, leaving 9 bases between. The CDR3 is 14 residues long. CDR3 nucleotide sequence: TGTGCCAGCAGTGAAGGGGCAGGGGATCAGCCCCAGCATTTT. Its translation is CASSEGAGDQPQHF.

This clone has just a few counts. The junction departs from the called germline gene at one end, perhaps through a read error. The chain is built from TRBV5-1 and TRBJ2-7; possibly TRBD2 for D (6 bases). CDR1 is SGHRS and CDR2 is YFSETQ in the germline V gene. This CDR3 region has 14 residues. Here the CDR3 DNA reads TGCGCCAGCAGCTTGCAAACTAGCACCTATGAGCAGTACTTC. The encoded protein is CASSLQTSTYEQYF.

The genes are TRBV18 and TRBJ2-7; TRBD2 agrees at 8 bases. Per the germline V gene, CDR1 is KGHSH and CDR2 is LQKENI. The CDR3 has 14 residues. The ends lost 2 bases at V and 5 bases at J; junction bases unmatched: 5. The CDR3 sequence: CASSPSAGVHEQYF. CDR3 nucleotides: TGTGCCAGCTCACCATCAGCGGGAGTCCACGAGCAGTACTTC.

With regard to this clone: The junction shows a germline mismatch at one end, possibly a read error. The gene calls are TRBV10-2 and TRBJ2-6; D is possibly TRBD1 (5 bases). Germline V lookup: CDR1 WSHSY, CDR2 SAAADI. CDR3 size: 18 residues. The CDR3 DNA is TGCGCCAGCAGTGAGTCAGACAAACTTCACTATGGGGCAAACGTCCTGACTTTC. Protein product: CASSESDKLHYGANVLTF.

This clone has only a few counts. The CDR3 does not end in the conserved phenylalanine or tryptophan, so this is likely a read error. The rearrangement links TRBV6-4 to TRBJ2-2; the D gene is possibly TRBD1 (6 bases). The CDR3 covers 14 residues. Germline V gene sequence: CDR1 MRHNA, CDR2 SNTAGT. The CDR3 DNA reads TGTGCCAGCAGCCCGGGACACGACACCTGGGAGCTGTTTTCT. As protein: CASSPGHDTWELFS.

This clone has at least ten counts. V usage is TRBV7-9 and J usage is TRBJ2-7, with unresolved D. The germline CDR1 and CDR2 sequences are SEHNR and FQNEAQ (reference sequence). V lost 2 bases to trimming and J lost 3 bases, with 5 bases between them. The CDR3 totals 12 residues. CDR3 bases: TGTGCCAGCAGCTTATCGCGCTACGAGCAGTACTTC. Translation: CASSLSRYEQYF.

This chain connects TRBV2 to TRBJ1-5; perhaps TRBD1 as D (6 bases). CDR3 length: 15 amino acids. The V and J ends lost 8 bases and 3 bases respectively, with 17 bases between them. In germline, CDR1 is SNHLY, CDR2 FYNNEI. The CDR3 is CASRTTGGDNQPQHF. CDR3 nucleotides: TGTGCCAGCCGGACGACAGGTGGAGACAATCAGCCCCAGCATTTT. Looking up the rest from reference TRBV2 and TRBJ1-5 gives the full variable domain: EPEVTQTPSHQVTQMGQEVILRCVPISNHLYFYWYRQILGQKVEFLVSFYNNEISEKSEIFDDQFSVERPDGSNFTLKIRSTKLEDSAMYFCASRTTGGDNQPQHFGDGTRLSIL.

The V and J genes are TRBV18 and TRBJ2-7; D remains ambiguous. V gave up 3 bases and J gave up 0 bases, with 6 bases separating them. The CDR3 is made up of 13 amino acids. From germline, CDR1 is KGHSH and CDR2 LQKENI. The CDR3 region is CASSPPCSYEQYF. DNA for the CDR3: TGTGCCAGCTCACCTCCGTGCTCCTACGAGCAGTACTTC. The full variable domain, rest sourced from reference TRBV18 and TRBJ2-7, is NAGVMQNPRHLVRRRGQEARLRCSPMKGHSHVYWYRQLPEEGLKFMVYLQKENIIDESGMPKERFSAEFPKEGPSILRIQQVVRGDSAAYFCASSPPCSYEQYFGPGTRLTVT.

The sample holds many counts of this clone. DNA of the CDR3: TGTGCCAGCAGTCCCATTCCTAACTATGGCTACACCTTC. Protein sequence: CASSPIPNYGYTF. The rearrangement joins TRBV12-3 or TRBV12-4 to TRBJ1-2; D not resolved. V was trimmed by 5 bases and J by 0 bases, leaving 7 bases between them. This CDR3 comprises 13 residues.

V is TRBV12-3 or TRBV12-4 and J is TRBJ1-1; possible D gene TRBD1, 5 bases. This CDR3 has 14 amino acids. Trimming left V 9 bases short and J 2 bases short, with 16 bases between. CDR3 residues: CARVRERGNTEAFF. The DNA of the CDR3 is TGTGCCAGAGTCCGGGAAAGGGGTAACACTGAAGCTTTCTTT.

This clone was picked up many times. The V gene is TRBV18, the J gene TRBJ2-5; the D gene is possibly TRBD1 (5 bases). CDR1 is KGHSH, CDR2 LQKENI, per germline. The CDR3 is made up of 17 amino acids. The germline V and J ends were trimmed by 2 bases and 1 base, with 17 bases remaining between them. This CDR3 is CASSPSETALGQETQYF. In DNA form, the CDR3 reads TGTGCCAGCTCACCATCTGAGACAGCACTGGGCCAAGAGACCCAGTACTTC. Together with reference TRBV18 and TRBJ2-5, the CDR3 gives the full variable domain: NAGVMQNPRHLVRRRGQEARLRCSPMKGHSHVYWYRQLPEEGLKFMVYLQKENIIDESGMPKERFSAEFPKEGPSILRIQQVVRGDSAAYFCASSPSETALGQETQYFGPGTRLLVL.

The gene calls are TRBV11-2 and TRBJ2-1, with D maybe TRBD2 (6 bases). The CDR3 is 14 residues long. CDR1 SGHAT and CDR2 FQNNGV come from the germline V gene. Deletions cut 1 base from V and 8 bases from J, with 12 bases between. This CDR3 is CASSLGVRDYEQFF. The CDR3 DNA reads as TGTGCCAGCAGCTTAGGAGTCAGGGACTATGAGCAGTTCTTC.

On this clone itself: A junction boundary mismatches the germline segment, possibly from a read error. The chain recombines TRBV5-1 with TRBJ1-5, with D maybe TRBD1 (5 bases). The V gene's germline CDR1 is SGHRS and CDR2 YFSETQ. The CDR3 has 13 residues. CDR3 in DNA: TGCGCCAGCTGCTTGGGACCCCATCAGACCCAGCATTTT. The encoded protein is CASCLGPHQTQHF.

This sequence joins TRBV11-1 and TRBJ2-7; 8 bases map to TRBD2. This CDR3 comprises 17 residues. Germline values: CDR1 SGHAT, CDR2 FQDESV (reference sequence). V lost 0 bases and J lost 2; bases outside the gene matches: 9. CDR3 bases: TGTGCCAGCAGCTTAGCATTCGGACTAGCTGGGACCTACGAGCAGTACTTC. This gives the protein CASSLAFGLAGTYEQYF. The full variable domain, with the rest looked up from reference TRBV11-1 and TRBJ2-7, is EAEVAQSPRYKITEKSQAVAFWCDPISGHATLYWYRQILGQGPELLVQFQDESVVDDSQLPKDRFSAERLKGVDSTLKIQPAELGDSAMYLCASSLAFGLAGTYEQYFGPGTRLTVT.